Below, 14 T cell receptor beta chains from the same sample are listed, as sequenced in a study of long-term antiretroviral therapy in people with HIV. Runs used v3.0 of the immunoSEQ assay and were done at survey level. TCRdb's table, derived via immunoSEQ multiplex PCR, lists solely in-frame clones and lacks some. The sample carries 15,000 to 20,000 clones, 90% to 95% recorded once. Sequencing was performed on unsorted PBMCs, taken 3 years after starting antiretroviral therapy. These receptors all come from a man aged 50 to 59 with HIV.

This chain joins TRBV10-2 and TRBJ1-1; D not resolved. CDR3 length equals 14 residues. Germline V gene sequence: CDR1 WSHSY, CDR2 SAAADI. V was clipped by 3 bases and J by 0 bases, with 8 bases between them. The CDR3 region is CASSDGRMNTEAFF. CDR3 nucleotides: TGCGCCAGCAGTGATGGTCGGATGAACACTGAAGCTTTCTTT.

The rearrangement joins TRBV6-1 to TRBJ2-1; 7 bases align to TRBD1. V dropped 4 bases and J dropped 8; count of bases not matched to a gene: 5. Germline CDR1 MNHNS, CDR2 SASEGT. The CDR3 has 13 amino acids. This chain's CDR3 is CASSVTGVDEQFF. CDR3 in DNA: TGTGCCAGCAGTGTAACAGGGGTCGATGAGCAGTTCTTC.

The chain recombines TRBV15 with TRBJ1-6; D is perhaps TRBD1 (5 bases). Germline assignment: CDR1 LNHNV and CDR2 YYDKDF (reference sequence). The CDR3 covers 18 residues. The V gene lost 5 bases and the J gene lost 4 bases, with 21 bases spanning the gap. The CDR3 nucleotides are TGTGCCACCAGCTTAGAGGTGGGACTAGCCCTTTATAATTCACCCCTCCACTTT. Translating gives CATSLEVGLALYNSPLHF. The full variable domain, its missing parts supplied by reference TRBV15 and TRBJ1-6, is DAMVIQNPRYQVTQFGKPVTLSCSQTLNHNVMYWYQQKSSQAPKLLFHYYDKDFNNEADTPDNFQSRRPNTSFCFLDIRSPGLGDTAMYLCATSLEVGLALYNSPLHFGNGTRLTVT.

The chain combines TRBV4-2 with TRBJ2-7, with D unclear. Germline CDR1 reads LGHNA; CDR2 reads YNFKEQ. V lost 1 base to trimming and J lost 0 bases, with 7 bases between them. The CDR3 totals 14 residues. The CDR3 nucleotides are TGTGCCAGCAGCCAAGGGACGGCCTCCTACGAGCAGTACTTC. Its protein product is CASSQGTASYEQYF.

The chain has TRBV28 and TRBJ1-3, with 9 nucleotides matching TRBD1. In germline, CDR1 is MDHEN, CDR2 SYDVKM. V gave up 6 bases and J gave up 5 bases; unmatched junction bases: 11. This CDR3 comprises 16 residues. The CDR3: CASSRRQGGPRNTIYF. DNA for the CDR3: TGTGCCAGCAGCCGGAGACAGGGGGGGCCCCGAAACACCATATATTTT.

In DNA, the CDR3 is TGTGCCAGCAGTGAAAGGTTCCTATCCTACGAGCAGTACTTC. Amino acid sequence: CASSERFLSYEQYF. V gene TRBV6-1 combines with J gene TRBJ2-7; D gene uncertain. From germline, CDR1 is MNHNS and CDR2 SASEGT. CDR3 size: 14 residues. The germline V and J ends were trimmed by 2 bases and 1 base, with 9 bases remaining between them.

The gene calls are TRBV4-3 and TRBJ1-6; 9 bases are a match to TRBD1. The germline gives CDR1 LGHNA, CDR2 YSLEER. The CDR3 runs 17 residues. The V and J ends lost 0 bases and 5 bases, in that order; junction bases with no gene match: 5. As DNA, the CDR3 is TGCGCCAGCAGCCAAGAGGGGGACAGGGCGAATAATTCACCCCTCCACTTT. It encodes CASSQEGDRANNSPLHF.

The rearrangement uses TRBV9 and TRBJ2-3, with 9 bases matching TRBD2. This CDR3 comprises 17 residues. Trimming at V came to 4 bases and at J to 2 bases, leaving 11 bases not matched to a gene. Germline V lookup: CDR1 SGDLS, CDR2 YYNGEE. The CDR3 here is CASSPRGGGGATDTQYF. The CDR3, as DNA: TGTGCCAGCAGCCCCCGGGGGGGCGGGGGGGCCACAGATACGCAGTATTTT.

This chain connects TRBV7-6 to TRBJ2-2; D uncertain. The CDR3 spans 14 residues. Germline V CDR1 and CDR2: SGHVS, FNYEAQ. Trimming stripped 2 bases from V and 3 bases from J, with 7 bases between. The CDR3 reads CASSLRGDTGELFF. Written as DNA, the CDR3 is TGTGCCAGCAGCTTAAGAGGAGACACCGGGGAGCTGTTTTTT. Supplemented by reference TRBV7-6 and TRBJ2-2, the full variable domain reads GAGVSQSPRYKVTKRGQDVALRCDPISGHVSLYWYRQALGQGPEFLTYFNYEAQQDKSGLPNDRFSAERPEGSISTLTIQRTEQRDSAMYRCASSLRGDTGELFFGEGSRLTVL.

The chain is built from TRBV4-3 and TRBJ2-2, with D perhaps TRBD1 (5 bases). The CDR3 length is 15 residues. Germline V gives CDR1 LGHNA, CDR2 YSLEER. Trimming stripped 3 bases from V and 9 bases from J, with 17 bases between. CDR3 region: CASSHEWGPTRELFF. The CDR3 DNA is TGCGCCAGCAGCCACGAATGGGGCCCGACCCGGGAGCTGTTTTTT.

This chain links TRBV5-5 with TRBJ2-7; 7 nucleotides line up with TRBD1. The CDR3 has 15 residues. Trimming removed 0 bases from V and 3 bases from J; junction bases left unmatched: 6. Germline CDR1 SGHKS, CDR2 YYEKEE (reference sequence). CDR3 loop: CASSLEGTDIYEQYF. The CDR3 DNA is TGTGCCAGCAGCTTGGAAGGGACAGATATCTACGAGCAGTACTTC.

The chain couples TRBV4-3 to TRBJ2-7, with 8 bases aligning to TRBD1. The J segment lost 2 bases and the V segment lost 1 base, leaving 1 base of the junction unmatched. Germline lookup yields CDR1 LGHNA and CDR2 YSLEER. The length of the CDR3 is 14 residues. DNA for the CDR3: TGCGCCAGCAGCCAAGGGACAGGGACCTACGAGCAGTACTTC. It codes for CASSQGTGTYEQYF.

This chain connects TRBV28 to TRBJ1-5; D may be TRBD1 (5 bases). The germline V gene has CDR1 MDHEN and CDR2 SYDVKM. This CDR3 has 16 residues. V lost 2 bases and J 3 bases, leaving 14 bases between the germline ends. CDR3 loop: CASSLRGLPDNQPQHF. The CDR3, as DNA: TGTGCCAGCAGTTTAAGGGGTTTGCCAGACAATCAGCCCCAGCATTTT. The full variable domain, its missing parts supplied by reference TRBV28 and TRBJ1-5, is DVKVTQSSRYLVKRTGEKVFLECVQDMDHENMFWYRQDPGLGLRLIYFSYDVKMKEKGDIPEGYSVSREKKERFSLILESASTNQTSMYLCASSLRGLPDNQPQHFGDGTRLSIL.

The genes are TRBV5-1 and TRBJ1-6, with a weak D call TRBD1 (5 bases). V was pared by 3 bases and J by 6 bases, with 13 bases between. The CDR3 sequence is 15 residues long. Germline-derived CDR1 and CDR2 are SGHRS and YFSETQ. In DNA form, the CDR3 reads TGCGCCAGCAGCTCCGCGGGACGGGTTAATTCACCCCTCCACTTT. Translating gives CASSSAGRVNSPLHF.